Reported below is one T cell receptor (beta chain). Antigen: not known. The data belong to a study of T cells in Graves' hyperthyroidism and ophthalmopathy. Study background: Peripheral blood specimens were obtained at initial diagnosis, prior to any treatment. General observations from the study: Blood also held most thyroid clonotypes expanded beyond 0.001.

Template material for amplifying TCR beta CDR3 regions consisted of RNA transcripts. With the HTBI primer set, the TCR CDR3 went through a first round of RT-PCR. TCRdb reanalysed the multiplex PCR reads using MiXCR and keeps one entry per CDR3 protein. The sample lists about 620,000 distinct CDR3 sequences; 16% were seen once. Uncontrolled infection, other autoimmune disease, pregnancy or lactation excluded patients. The CDR3 consists of 15 residues. The V end lost 7 bases, the J end lost 1 base, and 13 bases lay between the germline ends. The germline CDR1 and CDR2 sequences are SNHLY and FYNNEI. The sequencing input was blood. This TCR was recovered from a woman under 40 with Graves' hyperthyroidism. The gene calls are TRBV2 and TRBJ2-2; TRBD1 might be the D (6 bases). The CDR3 here is CASTQGSMNTGELFF. For the CDR3, the DNA is TGTGCCAGCACACAGGGTTCTATGAACACCGGGGAGCTGTTTTTT.